The 16 T cell receptor beta chains below come from one sample, sequenced in a study of T cells in Graves' hyperthyroidism and ophthalmopathy (dated 2019 in TCRdb). The library was generated by multiplex PCR. TCRdb shows the sequencer as Illumina HiSeq 2000. Amplification of TCR beta CDR3 regions was carried out from RNA transcripts. The first round of RT-PCR for the TCR CDR3 was performed with the HTBI primer set and the Qiagen OneStep RT-PCR kit. The public reads were reprocessed in TCRdb via fastp at Q25 and MiXCR, keeping in-frame beta chains. When rows share a CDR3 protein, they turn into one entry using the most common DNA and genes. This sample has about 500,000 distinct CDR3 sequences in its table, and approximately 16% of those were observed once. Clones ranked in the top ten supply 29% of the sample. The source material was blood. These receptor sequences come from a woman between 25 and 40 years old with Graves' ophthalmopathy.

This clonotype was counted many times. The rearrangement joins TRBV20-1 to TRBJ2-3, with TRBD2 matching 7 bases. The V gene's germline CDR1 is DFQATT and CDR2 SNEGSKA (reference sequence). CDR3 length: 15 residues. V lost 1 base, J lost 0 bases, and 4 bases stayed unmatched. CDR3 coding DNA: TGCAGTGCTAGAGTAGCGGGTATAAGCACAGATACGCAGTATTTT. As protein: CSARVAGISTDTQYF.

The V gene is TRBV27, the J gene TRBJ2-7; the match to TRBD2 covers 14 bases. The CDR3 contains 17 residues. The germline V gene encodes CDR1 MNHEY and CDR2 SMNVEV (reference sequence). Trimming cost V 5 bases and J 5 bases; bases outside gene matches: 11. The CDR3 nucleotides are TGTGCCAGCAGTATACTAGGGACTAGCGGGAGTATCGACGAGCAGTACTTC. Residues: CASSILGTSGSIDEQYF.

This clonotype has only a few counts. V and J are TRBV20-1 and TRBJ2-7; D is possibly TRBD2 (6 bases). CDR1 and CDR2 from the germline V gene are DFQATT and SNEGSKA (reference sequence). This CDR3 is built from 11 residues. The V gene lost 7 bases and the J gene lost 3 bases, with 10 bases spanning the gap. Here the CDR3 DNA reads TGCAGTGTGGGACTGGACTACGAGCAGTACTTC. Amino acid sequence: CSVGLDYEQYF.

This clonotype was recorded at least ten times. The V gene is TRBV12-3 or TRBV12-4, the J gene TRBJ2-3; possibly TRBD2 for D (5 bases). CDR3 size: 13 residues. V gave up 6 bases and J gave up 3 bases, with 10 bases separating them. The CDR3 reads CASRPSGTDTQYF. In DNA form, the CDR3 reads TGTGCCAGCAGACCAAGCGGAACAGATACGCAGTATTTT.

The rearrangement uses TRBV7-2 and TRBJ1-6, with TRBD1 identical over 9 bases. CDR3 length equals 15 residues. Germline-derived CDR1 and CDR2 are SGHTA and FQGNSA. Trimming cost V 5 bases and J 7 bases; bases outside gene matches: 6. CDR3 coding DNA: TGTGCCAGCAGCCCGGGACAGGGACCAAATTCACCCCTCCACTTT. It encodes CASSPGQGPNSPLHF. The whole variable domain, filled in from reference TRBV7-2 and TRBJ1-6, reads GAGVSQSPSNKVTEKGKDVELRCDPISGHTALYWYRQSLGQGLEFLIYFQGNSAPDKSGLPSDRFSAERTGGSVSTLTIQRTQQEDSAVYLCASSPGQGPNSPLHFGNGTRLTVT.

J is TRBJ2-6 and V is TRBV10-3; D is unresolved. Trimming removed 6 bases from V and 4 bases from J, with 7 bases in between. CDR1 is ENHRY and CDR2 is SYGVKD in the germline V gene. The CDR3 has 13 amino acids. CDR3 region: CAIRSTGANVLTF. CDR3 sequence (DNA): TGTGCCATCAGGTCAACGGGGGCCAACGTCCTGACTTTC.

This clonotype was seen a handful of times. The V and J genes are TRBV4-1 and TRBJ2-2; a possible D gene is TRBD1 (5 bases). The length of the CDR3 is 17 residues. The V gene's germline CDR1 is MGHRA and CDR2 YSYEKL. Trimming pared 1 base from V and 4 bases from J, leaving 16 bases between. Written as DNA, the CDR3 is TGCGCCAGCAGCCAAGTAATCCAGGGCATAGGCACCGGGGAGCTGTTTTTT. Translation gives CASSQVIQGIGTGELFF.

At least ten counts were recorded for this clonotype. The chain has TRBV5-1 and TRBJ2-7; 7 bases are shared with TRBD1. This CDR3 spans 15 amino acids. With V trimmed by 5 bases and J by 0 bases, 8 bases remained unmatched. In germline, CDR1 is SGHRS, CDR2 YFSETQ. DNA for the CDR3: TGCGCCAGCAGTGACAGGGCTGGGAGCTCCTACGAGCAGTACTTC. As protein: CASSDRAGSSYEQYF.

Many counts were recorded for this clonotype. The V call is TRBV7-9, the J call TRBJ1-2, with D possibly matching TRBD1 (5 bases). Trimming pared 4 bases from V and 4 bases from J, leaving 13 bases between. The CDR3 has 14 residues. CDR1 is SEHNR, CDR2 FQNEAQ, per germline (reference sequence). The chain's CDR3 is CASSSGTVLYGYTF. The CDR3 DNA follows: TGTGCCAGCAGCTCCGGGACCGTACTCTATGGCTACACCTTC.

This clonotype was recorded at least ten times. This chain connects TRBV20-1 to TRBJ2-3; no firm D call. Germline CDR1 and CDR2: DFQATT and SNEGSKA (reference sequence). Trimming stripped 2 bases from V and 1 base from J, with 7 bases between. This CDR3 contains 13 residues. The CDR3 DNA is TGCAGTGCTAGACTAATGGGCACAGATACGCAGTATTTT. Its translation is CSARLMGTDTQYF.

This clonotype was picked up many times. The chain carries TRBV11-2 and TRBJ2-1, with 12 bases lining up with TRBD2. The CDR3 spans 17 residues. Per germline, CDR1 SGHAT and CDR2 FQNNGV. V was clipped by 5 bases and J by 4 bases; unmatched bases: 9. The CDR3 reads CASSPGWLAGGYNEQFF. CDR3 in DNA: TGTGCCAGCAGCCCGGGCTGGCTAGCGGGAGGGTACAATGAGCAGTTCTTC.

This clonotype was seen at least ten times. V usage is TRBV28 and J usage is TRBJ2-7; 9 bases fit TRBD2. Trimming at V came to 3 bases and at J to 7 bases, leaving 7 bases not matched to a gene. The length of the CDR3 is 14 residues. Per the germline V gene, CDR1 is MDHEN and CDR2 is SYDVKM. The CDR3 here is CASSFIAGAWEQYF. For the CDR3, the DNA is TGTGCCAGCAGTTTCATAGCGGGGGCCTGGGAGCAGTACTTC.

This clonotype appeared many times. The chain couples TRBV13 to TRBJ2-7; 12 nucleotides line up with TRBD2. Germline V CDR1 and CDR2: PRHDT, FYEKMQ (reference sequence). The CDR3 consists of 17 residues. Trimming at V came to 4 bases and at J to 0 bases, leaving 7 bases not matched to a gene. The CDR3 is CASSSWTSGKSSYEQYF. The CDR3, as DNA: TGTGCCAGCAGCTCTTGGACTAGCGGGAAAAGCTCCTACGAGCAGTACTTC.

There are many counts of this clonotype. The CDR3 here is CATSDSAAEAFF. CDR3 sequence (DNA): TGTGCCACCAGTGATTCAGCTGCCGAAGCTTTCTTT. This chain links TRBV24-1 with TRBJ1-1; D remains ambiguous. The ends were cut back, 2 bases at V and 8 bases at J, with 8 bases in the middle. Per germline, CDR1 KGHDR and CDR2 SFDVKD. This CDR3 comprises 12 residues.

This clonotype was seen ten or more times. The genes are TRBV30 and TRBJ1-1, with no clear D. Germline V gene sequence: CDR1 GTSNPN, CDR2 SVGIG (reference sequence). The length of the CDR3 is 15 residues. Trimming cost V 2 bases and J 1 base, with 14 bases left between them. CDR3 DNA: TGTGCCTGGAGTTCTTTAGGGCGAGGGAACACTGAAGCTTTCTTT. Translated: CAWSSLGRGNTEAFF.

The V gene is TRBV4-3, the J gene TRBJ2-5; 8 nucleotides match TRBD2. Germline V gene sequence: CDR1 LGHNA, CDR2 YSLEER. The CDR3 is 17 amino acids. The V segment lost 1 base and the J segment 3 bases; nucleotides outside the gene matches: 10. The DNA of the CDR3 is TGCGCCAGCAGCCAAGGCCTTGGGGGAGCGGGGGAAGAGACCCAGTACTTC. This translates into CASSQGLGGAGEETQYF.